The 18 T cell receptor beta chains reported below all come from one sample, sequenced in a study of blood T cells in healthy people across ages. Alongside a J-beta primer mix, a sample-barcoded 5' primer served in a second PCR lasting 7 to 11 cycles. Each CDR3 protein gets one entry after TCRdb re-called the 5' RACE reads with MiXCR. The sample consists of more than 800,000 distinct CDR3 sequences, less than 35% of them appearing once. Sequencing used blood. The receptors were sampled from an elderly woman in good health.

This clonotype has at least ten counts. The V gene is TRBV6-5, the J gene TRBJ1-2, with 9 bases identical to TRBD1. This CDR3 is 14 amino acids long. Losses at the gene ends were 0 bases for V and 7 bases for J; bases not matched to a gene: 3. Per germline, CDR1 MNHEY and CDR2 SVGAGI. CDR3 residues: CASSYSGTGSGYTF. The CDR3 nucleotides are TGTGCCAGCAGTTACTCGGGGACAGGGTCTGGCTACACCTTC.

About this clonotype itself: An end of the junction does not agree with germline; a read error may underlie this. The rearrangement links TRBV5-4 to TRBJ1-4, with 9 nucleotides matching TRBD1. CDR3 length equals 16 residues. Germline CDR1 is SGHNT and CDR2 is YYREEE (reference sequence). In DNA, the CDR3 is TGTGCCAGCAGCTTGATGGACAGGGGTACTAATGAAAAACGGTTTTTT. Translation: CASSLMDRGTNEKRFF. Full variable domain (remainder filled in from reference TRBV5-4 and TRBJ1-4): ETGVTQSPTHLIKTRGQQVTLRCSSQSGHNTVSWYQQALGQGPQFIFQYYREEENGRGNFPPRFSGLQFPNYSSELNVNALELDDSALYLCASSLMDRGTNEKRFFGSGTQLSVL.

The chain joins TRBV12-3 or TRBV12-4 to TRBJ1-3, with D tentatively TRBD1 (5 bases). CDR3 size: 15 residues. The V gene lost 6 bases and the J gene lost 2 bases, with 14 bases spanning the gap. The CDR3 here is CASRLRDVAGNTIYF. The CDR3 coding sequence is TGTGCCAGCAGGCTTCGGGACGTCGCTGGAAACACCATATATTTT.

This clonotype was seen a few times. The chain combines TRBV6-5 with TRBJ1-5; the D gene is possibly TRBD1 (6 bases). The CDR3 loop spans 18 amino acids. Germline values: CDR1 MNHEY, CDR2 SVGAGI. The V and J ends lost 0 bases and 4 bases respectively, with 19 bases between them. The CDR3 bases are TGTGCCAGCAGTTACTCAAGAACGGGGGGCGGTAGGAATCAGCCCCAGCATTTT. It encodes CASSYSRTGGGRNQPQHF.

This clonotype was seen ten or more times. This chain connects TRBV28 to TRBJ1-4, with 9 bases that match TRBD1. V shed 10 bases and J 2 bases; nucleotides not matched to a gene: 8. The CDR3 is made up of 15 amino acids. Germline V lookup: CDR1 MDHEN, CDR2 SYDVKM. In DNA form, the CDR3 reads TGTGCCACCGCGACAGGGGGGGCGACTAATGAAAAACTGTTTTTT. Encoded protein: CATATGGATNEKLFF.

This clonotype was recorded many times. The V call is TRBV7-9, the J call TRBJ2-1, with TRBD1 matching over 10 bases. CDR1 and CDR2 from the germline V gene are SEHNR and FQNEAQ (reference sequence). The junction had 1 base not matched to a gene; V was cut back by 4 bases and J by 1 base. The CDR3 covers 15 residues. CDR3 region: CASSWTGGSYNEQFF. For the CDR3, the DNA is TGTGCCAGCAGCTGGACAGGGGGATCCTACAATGAGCAGTTCTTC.

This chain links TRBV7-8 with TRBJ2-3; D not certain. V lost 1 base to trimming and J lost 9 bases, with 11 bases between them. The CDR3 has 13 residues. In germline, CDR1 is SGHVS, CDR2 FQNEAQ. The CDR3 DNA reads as TGTGCCAGCAGCTTAGAATCTACGGAGACGCAGTATTTT. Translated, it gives CASSLESTETQYF. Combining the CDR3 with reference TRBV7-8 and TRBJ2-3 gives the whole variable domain GAGVSQSPRYKVAKRGQDVALRCDPISGHVSLFWYQQALGQGPEFLTYFQNEAQLDKSGLPSDRFFAERPEGSVSTLKIQRTQQEDSAVYLCASSLESTETQYFGPGTRLTVL.

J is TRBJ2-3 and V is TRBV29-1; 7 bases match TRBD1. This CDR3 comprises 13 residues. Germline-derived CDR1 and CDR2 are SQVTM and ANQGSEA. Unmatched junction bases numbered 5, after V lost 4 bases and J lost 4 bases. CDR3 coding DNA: TGCAGCGTTGGGTACAGGGGATCAGATACGCAGTATTTT. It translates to CSVGYRGSDTQYF.

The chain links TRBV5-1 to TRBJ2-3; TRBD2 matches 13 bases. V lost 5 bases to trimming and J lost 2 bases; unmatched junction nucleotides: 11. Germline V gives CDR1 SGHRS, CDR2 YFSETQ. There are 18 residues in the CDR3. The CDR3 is CASSSGTSGAPTTDTQYF. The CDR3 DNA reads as TGCGCCAGCAGTTCTGGGACTAGCGGGGCCCCTACCACAGATACGCAGTATTTT. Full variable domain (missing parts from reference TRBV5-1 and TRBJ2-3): KAGVTQTPRYLIKTRGQQVTLSCSPISGHRSVSWYQQTPGQGLQFLFEYFSETQRNKGNFPGRFSGRQFSNSRSEMNVSTLELGDSALYLCASSSGTSGAPTTDTQYFGPGTRLTVL.

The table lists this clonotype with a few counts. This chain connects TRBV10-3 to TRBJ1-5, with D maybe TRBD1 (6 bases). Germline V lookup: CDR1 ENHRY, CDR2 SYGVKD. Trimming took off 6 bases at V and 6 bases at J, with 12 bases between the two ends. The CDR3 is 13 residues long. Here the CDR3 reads CAIRATGSQPQHF. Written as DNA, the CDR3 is TGTGCCATCAGAGCAACAGGGAGTCAGCCCCAGCATTTT.

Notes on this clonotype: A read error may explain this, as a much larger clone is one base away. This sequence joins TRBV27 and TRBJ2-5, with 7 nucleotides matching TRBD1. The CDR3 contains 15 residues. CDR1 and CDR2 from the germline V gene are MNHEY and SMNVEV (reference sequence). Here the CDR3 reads CASGFLGTAKEPQYF. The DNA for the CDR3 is TGTGCCAGCGGATTCCTTGGGACAGCGAAAGAGCCCCAGTACTTC.

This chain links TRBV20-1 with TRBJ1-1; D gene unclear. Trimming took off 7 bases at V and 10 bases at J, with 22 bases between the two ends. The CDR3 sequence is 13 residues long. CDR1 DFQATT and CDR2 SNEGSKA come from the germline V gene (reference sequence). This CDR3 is CSGTNTGGQGAFF. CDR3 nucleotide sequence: TGCAGTGGTACCAACACCGGAGGCCAAGGAGCTTTCTTT.

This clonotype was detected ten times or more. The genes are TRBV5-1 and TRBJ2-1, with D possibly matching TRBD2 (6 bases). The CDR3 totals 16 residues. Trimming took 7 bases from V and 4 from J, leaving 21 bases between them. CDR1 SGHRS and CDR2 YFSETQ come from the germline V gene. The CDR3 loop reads CASLNGGTGEYNEQFF. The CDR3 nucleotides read TGCGCCAGCCTTAATGGGGGAACGGGGGAGTACAATGAGCAGTTCTTC.

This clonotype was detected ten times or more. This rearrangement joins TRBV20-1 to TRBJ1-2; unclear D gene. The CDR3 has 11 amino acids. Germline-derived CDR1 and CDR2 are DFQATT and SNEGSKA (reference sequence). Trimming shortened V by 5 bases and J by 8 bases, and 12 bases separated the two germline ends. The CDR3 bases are TGCAGTGCTGGTCTAATGCCCGGCTACACCTTC. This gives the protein CSAGLMPGYTF.

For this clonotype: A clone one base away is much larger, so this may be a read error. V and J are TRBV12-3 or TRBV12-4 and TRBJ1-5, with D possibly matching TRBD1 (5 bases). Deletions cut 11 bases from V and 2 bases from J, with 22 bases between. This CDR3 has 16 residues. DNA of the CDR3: TGTGCCTGCGCTTCCGTGGGGCTGTATGGCAATCAGCCCCAGCATTTT. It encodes CACASVGLYGNQPQHF.

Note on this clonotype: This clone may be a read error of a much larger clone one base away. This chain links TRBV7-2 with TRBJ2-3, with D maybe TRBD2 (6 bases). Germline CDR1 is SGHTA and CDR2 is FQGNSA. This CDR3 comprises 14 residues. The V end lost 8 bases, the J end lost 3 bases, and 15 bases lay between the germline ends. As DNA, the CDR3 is TGTGCCAGCGGCGCCACTAGCCGTACAGATACGCAGTATTTT. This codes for CASGATSRTDTQYF.

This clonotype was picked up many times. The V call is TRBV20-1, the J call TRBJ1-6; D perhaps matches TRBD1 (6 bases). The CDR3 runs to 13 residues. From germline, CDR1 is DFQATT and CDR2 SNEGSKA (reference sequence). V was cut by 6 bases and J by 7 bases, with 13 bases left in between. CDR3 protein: CSAFAGGNSPLHF. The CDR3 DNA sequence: TGCAGTGCATTCGCCGGGGGCAATTCACCCCTCCACTTT.

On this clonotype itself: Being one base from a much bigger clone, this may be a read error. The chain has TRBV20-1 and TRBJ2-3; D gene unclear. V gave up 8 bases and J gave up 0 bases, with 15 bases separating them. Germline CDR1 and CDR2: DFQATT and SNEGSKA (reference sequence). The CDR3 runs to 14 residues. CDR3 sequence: CSTPAMFSTDTQYF. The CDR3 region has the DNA TGCAGTACCCCTGCCATGTTTAGCACAGATACGCAGTATTTT.